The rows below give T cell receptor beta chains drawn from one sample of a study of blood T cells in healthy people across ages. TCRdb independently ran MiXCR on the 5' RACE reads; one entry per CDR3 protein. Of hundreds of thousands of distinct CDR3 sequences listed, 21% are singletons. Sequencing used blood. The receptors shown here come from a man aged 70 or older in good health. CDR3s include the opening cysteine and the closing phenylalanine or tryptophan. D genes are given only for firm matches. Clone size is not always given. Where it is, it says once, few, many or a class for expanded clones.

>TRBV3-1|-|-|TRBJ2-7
CASSLIRREIGPYEQYF
TGTGCCAGCAGCCTCATTCGGAGGGAAATAGGACCCTACGAGCAGTACTTC
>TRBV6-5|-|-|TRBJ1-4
CASSNNPATNEKLFF
TGTGCCAGCAGTAACAATCCGGCAACTAATGAAAAACTGTTTTTT
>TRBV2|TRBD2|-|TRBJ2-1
CASSVLGLAAEQFF
TGTGCCAGCAGTGTCCTGGGACTAGCGGCCGAGCAGTTCTTC
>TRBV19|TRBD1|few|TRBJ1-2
CASIPTGGGYGYTF
TGTGCCAGTATCCCGACAGGGGGCGGCTATGGCTACACCTTC
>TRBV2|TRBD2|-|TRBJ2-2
CASSDSGVNTGELFF
TGTGCCAGCAGTGACAGCGGGGTGAACACCGGGGAGCTGTTTTTT
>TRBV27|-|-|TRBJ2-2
CASSFAGRDPTRFPGELFF
TGTGCCAGCAGTTTTGCGGGACGCGATCCGACTAGATTCCCCGGGGAGCTGTTTTTT
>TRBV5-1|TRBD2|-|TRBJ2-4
CASSLDGQLIAGGNIQYF
TGCGCCAGCAGCTTGGACGGACAGCTCATAGCGGGGGGGAACATTCAGTACTTC
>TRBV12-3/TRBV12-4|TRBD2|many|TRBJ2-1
CASSLQGLAGQFF
TGTGCCAGCAGTCTCCAGGGACTAGCAGGGCAGTTCTTC
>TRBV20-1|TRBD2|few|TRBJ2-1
CSAPVSGREGEQFF
TGCAGTGCCCCGGTGAGCGGGAGGGAAGGTGAGCAGTTCTTC
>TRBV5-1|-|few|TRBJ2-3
CASSIKTDTQYF
TGCGCCAGCAGCATTAAAACAGATACGCAGTATTTT
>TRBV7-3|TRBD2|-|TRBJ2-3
CASSLTPAGTDTQYF
TGTGCCAGCAGCTTAACGCCAGCGGGGACAGATACGCAGTATTTT
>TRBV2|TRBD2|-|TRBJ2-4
CASSNLAGAKNSQYF
TGTGCCAGCAGTAACCTAGCGGGAGCCAAAAACTCCCAGTACTTC
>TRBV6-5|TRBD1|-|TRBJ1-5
CASRKTGEGSNQPQHF
TGTGCCAGCAGAAAGACAGGGGAAGGAAGCAATCAGCCCCAGCATTTT
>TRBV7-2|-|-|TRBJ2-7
CASSYSQDSYEQYF
TGTGCCAGCAGCTACTCCCAGGACTCCTACGAGCAGTACTTC
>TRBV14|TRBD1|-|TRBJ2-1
CASSQDLDRGSKQFF
TGTGCCAGCAGCCAAGATTTGGACAGGGGTTCGAAGCAGTTCTTC
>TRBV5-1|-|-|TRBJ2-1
CASSLLGWLSVDNEQFF
TGCGCCAGCAGCTTGTTGGGGTGGTTATCGGTAGACAATGAGCAGTTCTTC
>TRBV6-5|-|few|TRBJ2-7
CASSLLRARDATYEQYF
TGTGCCAGCAGTCTACTAAGGGCTAGGGACGCAACCTACGAGCAGTACTTC
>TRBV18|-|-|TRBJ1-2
CASSPGGPYGYTF
TGTGCCAGCTCACCCGGAGGGCCCTATGGCTACACCTTC
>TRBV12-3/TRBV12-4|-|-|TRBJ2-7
CASTLGRGSLEQYF
TGTGCCAGCACCCTAGGTCGGGGGTCACTCGAGCAGTACTTC
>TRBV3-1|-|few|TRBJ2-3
CASSQVKDTQYF
TGTGCCAGCAGCCAAGTTAAGGATACGCAGTATTTT
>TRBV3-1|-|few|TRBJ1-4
CASSQGTVGEKLFF
TGTGCCAGCAGCCAAGGGACAGTAGGGGAAAAACTGTTTTTT
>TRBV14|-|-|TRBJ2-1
CASSQNGYNEQFF
TGTGCCAGCAGCCAAAACGGGTACAATGAGCAGTTCTTC
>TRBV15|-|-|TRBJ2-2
CATSRVNMASLAGELFF
TGTGCCACCAGCAGAGTGAACATGGCTAGCCTTGCCGGGGAGCTGTTTTTT
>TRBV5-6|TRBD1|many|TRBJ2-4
CASSLRGLGNIQYF
TGTGCCAGCAGCTTGAGGGGGCTGGGAAACATTCAGTACTTC
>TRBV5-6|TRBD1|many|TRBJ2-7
CASSFGTGTYEQYF
TGTGCCAGCAGCTTCGGGACAGGGACCTACGAGCAGTACTTC
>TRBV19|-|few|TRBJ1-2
CASSVDSRVQYGYTF
TGTGCCAGTTCGGTGGACAGCCGGGTGCAATATGGCTACACCTTC
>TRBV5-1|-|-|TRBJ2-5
CASSADQETQYF
TGCGCCAGCAGCGCGGACCAGGAGACCCAGTACTTC
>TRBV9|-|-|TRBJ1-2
CASGKDGGYGYTF
TGTGCCAGCGGAAAGGACGGGGGATATGGCTACACCTTC
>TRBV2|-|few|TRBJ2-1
CASSEALLGGSYNEQFF
TGTGCCAGCAGTGAAGCGCTTCTGGGCGGCTCCTACAATGAGCAGTTCTTC
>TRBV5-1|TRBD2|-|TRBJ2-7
CASSLGRTSGRSVSYEQYF
TGCGCCAGCAGCTTGGGACGGACTAGCGGGAGATCGGTATCCTACGAGCAGTACTTC
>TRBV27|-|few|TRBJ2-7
CASRLSTFRPYEQYF
TGTGCCAGCAGATTGAGTACTTTCCGCCCCTACGAGCAGTACTTC
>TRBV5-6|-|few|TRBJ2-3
CASSLAGTRSTDTQYF
TGTGCCAGCAGCTTGGCCGGGACGCGGAGCACAGATACGCAGTATTTT
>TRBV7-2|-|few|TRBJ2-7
CASSLVLLSFYEQYF
TGTGCCAGCAGCCTAGTGCTATTGTCCTTCTACGAGCAGTACTTC
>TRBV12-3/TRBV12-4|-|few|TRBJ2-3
CASSTTRDTQYF
TGTGCCAGCAGTACGACTCGGGATACGCAGTATTTT
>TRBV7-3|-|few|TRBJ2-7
CAGPLESPGSYEQYF
TGTGCCGGACCCCTCGAAAGCCCGGGGTCCTACGAGCAGTACTTC